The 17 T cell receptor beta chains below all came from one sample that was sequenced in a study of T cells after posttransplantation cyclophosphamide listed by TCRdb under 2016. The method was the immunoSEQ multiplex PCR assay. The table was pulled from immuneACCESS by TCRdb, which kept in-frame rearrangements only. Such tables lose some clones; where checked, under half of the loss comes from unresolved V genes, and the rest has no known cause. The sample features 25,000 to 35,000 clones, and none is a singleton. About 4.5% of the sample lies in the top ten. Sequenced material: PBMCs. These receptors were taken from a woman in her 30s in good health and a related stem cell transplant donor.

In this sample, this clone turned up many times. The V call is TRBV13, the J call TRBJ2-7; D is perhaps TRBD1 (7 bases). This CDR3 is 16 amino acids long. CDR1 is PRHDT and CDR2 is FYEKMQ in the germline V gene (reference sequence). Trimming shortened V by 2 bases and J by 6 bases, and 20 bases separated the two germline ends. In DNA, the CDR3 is TGTGCCAGCAGCTTACGAGGGGGCGGGAATGGGGGCGAGCAGTACTTC. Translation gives CASSLRGGGNGGEQYF.

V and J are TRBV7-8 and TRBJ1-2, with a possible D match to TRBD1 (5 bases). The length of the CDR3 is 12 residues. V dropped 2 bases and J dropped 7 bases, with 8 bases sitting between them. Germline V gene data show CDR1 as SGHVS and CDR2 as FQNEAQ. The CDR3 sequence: CASSLLGGGYTF. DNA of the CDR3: TGTGCCAGCAGCTTATTGGGGGGTGGCTACACCTTC.

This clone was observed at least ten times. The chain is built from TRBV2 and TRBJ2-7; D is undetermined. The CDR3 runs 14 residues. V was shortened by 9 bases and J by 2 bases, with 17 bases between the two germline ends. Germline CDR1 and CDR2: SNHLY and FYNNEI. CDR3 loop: CARTNRRSAYEQYF. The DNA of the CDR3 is TGTGCCAGGACCAACAGACGTTCTGCCTACGAGCAGTACTTC.

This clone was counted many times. CDR3 sequence reads: CASSLQGNGYTF. In DNA form, the CDR3 reads TGTGCCAGCAGCTTACAGGGGAATGGCTACACCTTC. The V gene is TRBV9, the J gene TRBJ1-2, with 7 bases identical to TRBD1. The CDR3 runs to 12 residues. The V and J ends lost 4 bases and 6 bases, in that order; junction bases with no gene match: 3. Germline assignment: CDR1 SGDLS and CDR2 YYNGEE.

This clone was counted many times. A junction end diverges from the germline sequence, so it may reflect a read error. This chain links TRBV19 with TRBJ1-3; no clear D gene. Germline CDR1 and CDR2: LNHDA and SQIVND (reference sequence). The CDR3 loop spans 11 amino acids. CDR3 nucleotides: TGTGCCAGTAGTATTGATGCGGGAAATGATTTT. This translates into CASSIDAGNDF.

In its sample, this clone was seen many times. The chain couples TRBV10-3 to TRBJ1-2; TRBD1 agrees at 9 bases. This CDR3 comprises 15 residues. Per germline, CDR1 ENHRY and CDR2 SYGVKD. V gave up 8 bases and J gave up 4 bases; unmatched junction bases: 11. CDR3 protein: CAIRPGTGSGYGYTF. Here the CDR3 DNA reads TGTGCCATCCGTCCCGGGACAGGGTCTGGCTATGGCTACACCTTC.

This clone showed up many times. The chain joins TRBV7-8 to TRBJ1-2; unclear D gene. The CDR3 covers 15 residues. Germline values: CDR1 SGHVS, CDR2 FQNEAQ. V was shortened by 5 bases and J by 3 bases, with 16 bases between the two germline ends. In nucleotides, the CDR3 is TGTGCCAGCAGCCTATTCGGGGAAGACTACTATGGCTACACCTTC. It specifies CASSLFGEDYYGYTF.

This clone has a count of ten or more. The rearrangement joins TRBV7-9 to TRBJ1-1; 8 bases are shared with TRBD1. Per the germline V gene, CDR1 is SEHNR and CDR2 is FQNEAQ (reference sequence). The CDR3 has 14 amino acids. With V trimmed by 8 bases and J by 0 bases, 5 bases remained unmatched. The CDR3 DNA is TGTGCCAGCGCGGGACAGGCGATGAACACTGAAGCTTTCTTT. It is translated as CASAGQAMNTEAFF.

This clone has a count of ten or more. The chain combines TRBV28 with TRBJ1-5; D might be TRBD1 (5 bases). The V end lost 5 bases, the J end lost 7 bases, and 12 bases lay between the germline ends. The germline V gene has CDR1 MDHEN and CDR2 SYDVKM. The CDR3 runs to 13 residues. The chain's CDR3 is CASSQGQSQPQHF. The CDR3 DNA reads TGTGCCAGCAGTCAGGGTCAGTCCCAGCCCCAGCATTTT.

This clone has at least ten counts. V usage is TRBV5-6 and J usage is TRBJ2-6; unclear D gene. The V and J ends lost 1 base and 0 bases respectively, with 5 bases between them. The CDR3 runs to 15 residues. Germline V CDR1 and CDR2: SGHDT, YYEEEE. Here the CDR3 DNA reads TGTGCCAGCAGCTTGAGCCTCTCTGGGGCCAACGTCCTGACTTTC. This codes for CASSLSLSGANVLTF.

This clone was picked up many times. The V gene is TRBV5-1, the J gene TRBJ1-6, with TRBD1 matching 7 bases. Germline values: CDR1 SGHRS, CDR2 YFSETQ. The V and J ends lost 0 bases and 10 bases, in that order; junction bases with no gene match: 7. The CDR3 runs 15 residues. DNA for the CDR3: TGCGCCAGCAGCTTGGGGCAGGGGGAGAACTCACCCCTCCACTTT. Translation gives CASSLGQGENSPLHF.

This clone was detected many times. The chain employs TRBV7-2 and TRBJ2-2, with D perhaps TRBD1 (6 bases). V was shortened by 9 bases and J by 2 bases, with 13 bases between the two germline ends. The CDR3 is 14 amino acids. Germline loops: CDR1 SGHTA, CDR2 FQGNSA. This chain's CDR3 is CASLSGVNTGELFF. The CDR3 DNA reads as TGTGCCAGTCTCTCAGGGGTAAACACCGGGGAGCTGTTTTTT.

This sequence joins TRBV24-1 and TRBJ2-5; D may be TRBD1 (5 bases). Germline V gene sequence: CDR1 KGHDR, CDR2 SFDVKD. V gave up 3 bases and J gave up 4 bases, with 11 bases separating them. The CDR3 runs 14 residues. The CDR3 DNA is TGTGCCACCAGTGATACGACAGCAGGAGAGACCCAGTACTTC. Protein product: CATSDTTAGETQYF.

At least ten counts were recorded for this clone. The CDR3 region is CASRTGTGYNEKLFF. The DNA for the CDR3 is TGTGCCAGCAGAACCGGGACAGGATATAATGAAAAACTGTTTTTT. This sequence joins TRBV12-3 or TRBV12-4 and TRBJ1-4; 8 nucleotides align to TRBD1. The V and J ends lost 6 bases and 4 bases, in that order; junction bases with no gene match: 7. The length of the CDR3 is 15 residues.

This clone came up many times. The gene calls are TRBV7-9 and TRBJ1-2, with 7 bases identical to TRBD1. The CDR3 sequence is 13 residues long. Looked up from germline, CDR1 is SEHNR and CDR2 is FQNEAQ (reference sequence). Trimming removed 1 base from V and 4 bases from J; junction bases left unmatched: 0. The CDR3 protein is CASSLGQGYGYTF. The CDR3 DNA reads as TGTGCCAGCAGCTTAGGACAGGGCTATGGCTACACCTTC.

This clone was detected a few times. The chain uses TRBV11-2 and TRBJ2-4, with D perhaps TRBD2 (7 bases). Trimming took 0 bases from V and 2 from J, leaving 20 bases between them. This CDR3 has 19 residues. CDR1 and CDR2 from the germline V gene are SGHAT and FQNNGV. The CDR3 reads CASSLDRGGGEMTKNIQYF. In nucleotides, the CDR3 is TGTGCCAGCAGCTTAGATCGCGGAGGGGGGGAAATGACCAAAAACATTCAGTACTTC.

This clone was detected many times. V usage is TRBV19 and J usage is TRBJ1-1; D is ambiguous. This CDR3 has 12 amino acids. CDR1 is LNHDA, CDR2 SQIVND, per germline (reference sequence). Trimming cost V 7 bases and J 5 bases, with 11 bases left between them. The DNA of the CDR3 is TGTGCCAGTAACGAGGGTGTGACTGAAGCTTTCTTT. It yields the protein CASNEGVTEAFF.